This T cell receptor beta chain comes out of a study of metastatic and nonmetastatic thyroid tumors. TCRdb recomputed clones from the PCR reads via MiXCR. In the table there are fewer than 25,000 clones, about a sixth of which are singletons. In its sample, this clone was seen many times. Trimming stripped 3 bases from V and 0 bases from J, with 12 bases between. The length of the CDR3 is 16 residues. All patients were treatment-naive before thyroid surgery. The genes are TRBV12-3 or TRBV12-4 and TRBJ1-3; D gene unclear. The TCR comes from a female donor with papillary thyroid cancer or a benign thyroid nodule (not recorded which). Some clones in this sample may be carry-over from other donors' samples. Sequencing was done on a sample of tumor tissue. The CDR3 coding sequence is TGTGCCAGCAGTTTTTTGAGGCCAAGCTCTGGAAACACCATATATTTT. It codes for CASSFLRPSSGNTIYF.